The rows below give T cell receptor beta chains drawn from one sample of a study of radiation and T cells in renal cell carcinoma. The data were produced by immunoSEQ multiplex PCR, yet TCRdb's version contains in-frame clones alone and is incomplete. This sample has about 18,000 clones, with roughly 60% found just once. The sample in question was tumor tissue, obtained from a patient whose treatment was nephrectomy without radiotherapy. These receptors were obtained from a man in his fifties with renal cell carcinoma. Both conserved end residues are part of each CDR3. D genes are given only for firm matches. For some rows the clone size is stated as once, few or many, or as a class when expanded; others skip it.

cdr3_nt: TGCGCCAGCAGCTTCCCGGACCAAGGGACTAGCGGGGGGAGGCAAGAGACCCAGTACTTC
cdr3_aa: CASSFPDQGTSGGRQETQYF
d_call: TRBD2
clone_size: NA
j_call: TRBJ2-5
v_call: TRBV5-1

cdr3_nt: TGTGCCATCTCTACGGGAGAGGGAACCGGGGAGCTGTTTTTT
cdr3_aa: CAISTGEGTGELFF
d_call: NA
clone_size: NA
j_call: TRBJ2-2
v_call: TRBV10-3

cdr3_nt: TGTGCCAGCAGTTCCTCTCGGGCGGGGAACACTGAAGCTTTCTTT
cdr3_aa: CASSSSRAGNTEAFF
d_call: NA
clone_size: NA
j_call: TRBJ1-1
v_call: TRBV6-6

cdr3_nt: TGCAGTGCTTCGGAATCCTACGAGCAGTACTTC
cdr3_aa: CSASESYEQYF
d_call: NA
clone_size: NA
j_call: TRBJ2-7
v_call: TRBV20-1

cdr3_nt: TGCAGCGTTAAAGGCCCTGGGTCCTACGAGCAGTACTTC
cdr3_aa: CSVKGPGSYEQYF
d_call: NA
clone_size: NA
j_call: TRBJ2-7
v_call: TRBV29-1

cdr3_nt: TGCGCCAGCAGCTTAGAGGGGACCTCCTACAATGAGCAGTTCTTC
cdr3_aa: CASSLEGTSYNEQFF
d_call: NA
clone_size: NA
j_call: TRBJ2-1
v_call: TRBV5-1

cdr3_nt: TGTGCCAGCAGCTTAGTGGGAACAGGTAGTCAGCCCCAGCATTTT
cdr3_aa: CASSLVGTGSQPQHF
d_call: NA
clone_size: few
j_call: TRBJ1-5
v_call: TRBV7-8

cdr3_nt: TGTGCCAGCAGTGAAGGGACAACTCAGCCCCAGCATTTT
cdr3_aa: CASSEGTTQPQHF
d_call: NA
clone_size: few
j_call: TRBJ1-5
v_call: TRBV6-1

cdr3_nt: TGTGCCAGCACCGTGGGGCCCTATAGCAATCAGCCCCAGCATTTT
cdr3_aa: CASTVGPYSNQPQHF
d_call: NA
clone_size: NA
j_call: TRBJ1-5
v_call: TRBV5-6

cdr3_nt: TGTGCCAGCAGCCGGGGGGGGAATCAGCCCCAGCATTTT
cdr3_aa: CASSRGGNQPQHF
d_call: NA
clone_size: NA
j_call: TRBJ1-5
v_call: TRBV11-1

cdr3_nt: TGTGCCATCAGTGAGCCACCCCCCCAAATAGCGGTTACCTACAATGAGCAGTTCTTC
cdr3_aa: CAISEPPPQIAVTYNEQFF
d_call: NA
clone_size: NA
j_call: TRBJ2-1
v_call: TRBV10-3

cdr3_nt: TGTGCCAGCAGTTCAAACTCTCCCTATAGCAATCAGCCCCAGCATTTT
cdr3_aa: CASSSNSPYSNQPQHF
d_call: NA
clone_size: NA
j_call: TRBJ1-5
v_call: TRBV28

cdr3_nt: TGCGCCAGCAGCTTGGCCGGCCAAGGGGCGACTGAAGCTTTCTTT
cdr3_aa: CASSLAGQGATEAFF
d_call: NA
clone_size: few
j_call: TRBJ1-1
v_call: TRBV5-1

cdr3_nt: TGTGCCAGCAGCTTTGGGACTAGCGGGTCCGACGAGCAGTACTTC
cdr3_aa: CASSFGTSGSDEQYF
d_call: TRBD2
clone_size: NA
j_call: TRBJ2-7
v_call: TRBV7-9

cdr3_nt: TGTGCCAGCAGCTCGTTAGCTAGCTCGAACACCGGGGAGCTGTTTTTT
cdr3_aa: CASSSLASSNTGELFF
d_call: NA
clone_size: NA
j_call: TRBJ2-2
v_call: TRBV28

cdr3_nt: TGTGCCAGCAGCCAAGGACTAGTCAGGGAGACCCAGTACTTC
cdr3_aa: CASSQGLVRETQYF
d_call: NA
clone_size: NA
j_call: TRBJ2-5
v_call: TRBV14

cdr3_nt: TGTGCCTGGAGTCCTCCGGTTATGAACACTGAAGCTTTCTTT
cdr3_aa: CAWSPPVMNTEAFF
d_call: NA
clone_size: NA
j_call: TRBJ1-1
v_call: TRBV30

cdr3_nt: TGTGCCAGCAGGTCCACTAATCAGCCCCAGCATTTT
cdr3_aa: CASRSTNQPQHF
d_call: NA
clone_size: NA
j_call: TRBJ1-5
v_call: TRBV6-1